This T cell receptor beta chain was captured in a study of blood T cell repertoires in COVID-19. The CDR3 contains 18 residues. Losses at the gene ends were 1 base for V and 5 bases for J; bases not matched to a gene: 15. Germline CDR1 is LGHNA and CDR2 is YSLEER. The table came from immunoSEQ multiplex PCR; TCRdb's copy has only in-frame clones and leaves some out. Of tens of thousands of clones listed, around 86% are singletons. The chain couples TRBV4-3 to TRBJ2-7; 9 bases are a match to TRBD1. Material for sequencing was peripheral blood. The receptor was derived from a man aged 50 or older with active COVID-19. Here the CDR3 DNA reads TGCGCCAGCAGCCAAGGCCCCGGAGTCGTGGGACAGGGCCACGAGCAGTACTTC. This translates into CASSQGPGVVGQGHEQYF.